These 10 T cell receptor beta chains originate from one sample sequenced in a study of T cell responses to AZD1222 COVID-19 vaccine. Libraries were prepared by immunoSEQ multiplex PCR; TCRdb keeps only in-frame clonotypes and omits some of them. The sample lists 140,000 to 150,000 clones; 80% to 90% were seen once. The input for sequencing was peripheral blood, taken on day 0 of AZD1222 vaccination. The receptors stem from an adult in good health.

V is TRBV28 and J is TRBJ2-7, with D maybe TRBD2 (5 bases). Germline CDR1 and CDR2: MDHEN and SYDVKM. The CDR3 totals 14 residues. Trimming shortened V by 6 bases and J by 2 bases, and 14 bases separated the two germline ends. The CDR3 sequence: CASSVLRGTYEQYF. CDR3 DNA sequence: TGTGCCAGCAGCGTCCTGAGAGGGACCTACGAGCAGTACTTC.

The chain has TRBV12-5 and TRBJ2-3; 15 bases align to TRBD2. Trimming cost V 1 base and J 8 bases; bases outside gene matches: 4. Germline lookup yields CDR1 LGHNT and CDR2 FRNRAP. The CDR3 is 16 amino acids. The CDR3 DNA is TGTGCTAGTGGTTTGGGGACTAGCGGGGGGGGAGTTACGCAGTATTTT. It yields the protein CASGLGTSGGGVTQYF.

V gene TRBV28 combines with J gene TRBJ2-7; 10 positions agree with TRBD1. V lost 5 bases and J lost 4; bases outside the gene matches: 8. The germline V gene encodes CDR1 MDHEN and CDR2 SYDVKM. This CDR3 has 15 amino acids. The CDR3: CASSLAGQGLYEQYF. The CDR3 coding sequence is TGTGCCAGCAGTCTCGCGGGACAGGGGTTGTACGAGCAGTACTTC.

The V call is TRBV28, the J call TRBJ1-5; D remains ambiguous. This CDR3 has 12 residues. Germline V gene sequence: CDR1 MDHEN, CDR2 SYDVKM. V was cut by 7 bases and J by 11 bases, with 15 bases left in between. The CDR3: CASTPNSPTQHF. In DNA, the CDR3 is TGTGCCAGCACCCCAAACAGCCCGACCCAGCATTTT.

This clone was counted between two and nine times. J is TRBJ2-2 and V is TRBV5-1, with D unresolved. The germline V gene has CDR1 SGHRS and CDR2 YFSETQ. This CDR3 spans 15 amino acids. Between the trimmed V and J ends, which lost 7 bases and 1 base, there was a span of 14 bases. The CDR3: CASLDGWENTGELFF. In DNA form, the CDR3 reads TGCGCCAGCCTAGATGGGTGGGAGAACACCGGGGAGCTGTTTTTT.

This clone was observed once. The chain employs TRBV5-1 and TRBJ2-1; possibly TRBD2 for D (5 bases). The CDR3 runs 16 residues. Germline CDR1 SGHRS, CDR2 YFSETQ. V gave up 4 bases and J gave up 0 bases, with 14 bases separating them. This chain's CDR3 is CASSLGGSSSYNEQFF. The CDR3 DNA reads TGCGCCAGCAGCCTAGGCGGGTCCAGCTCCTACAATGAGCAGTTCTTC.

CDR3 nucleotides: TGTGCCAGCAGCTCCCAGGCAGGAGGACTCTATGGCTACACCTTC. Translating gives CASSSQAGGLYGYTF. The gene calls are TRBV11-1 and TRBJ1-2; D remains ambiguous. This CDR3 spans 15 amino acids. The germline V and J ends were trimmed by 4 bases and 4 bases, with 16 bases remaining between them. Germline V gene data show CDR1 as SGHAT and CDR2 as FQDESV (reference sequence). Using reference TRBV11-1 and TRBJ1-2 for the parts outside the CDR3, the full variable domain is EAEVAQSPRYKITEKSQAVAFWCDPISGHATLYWYRQILGQGPELLVQFQDESVVDDSQLPKDRFSAERLKGVDSTLKIQPAELGDSAMYLCASSSQAGGLYGYTFGSGTRLTVV.

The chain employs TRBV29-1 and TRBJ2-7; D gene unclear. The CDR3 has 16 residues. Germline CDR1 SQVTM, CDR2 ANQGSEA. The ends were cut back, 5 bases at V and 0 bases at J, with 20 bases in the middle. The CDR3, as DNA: TGCAGCGTTTTGGGGATTAGCTCGTTGAGCTCCTACGAGCAGTACTTC. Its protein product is CSVLGISSLSSYEQYF.

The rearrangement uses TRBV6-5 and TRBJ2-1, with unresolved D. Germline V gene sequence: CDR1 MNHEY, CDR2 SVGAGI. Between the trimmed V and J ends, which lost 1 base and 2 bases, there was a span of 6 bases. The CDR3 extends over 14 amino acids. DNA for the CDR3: TGTGCCAGCAGTTACTGGGGTCCCTACAATGAGCAGTTCTTC. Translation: CASSYWGPYNEQFF.

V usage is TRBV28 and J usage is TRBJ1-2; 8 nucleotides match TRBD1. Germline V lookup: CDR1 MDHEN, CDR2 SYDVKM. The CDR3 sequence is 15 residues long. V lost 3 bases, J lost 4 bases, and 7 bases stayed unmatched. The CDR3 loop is CASSFPETGVYGYTF. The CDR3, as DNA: TGTGCCAGCAGTTTCCCCGAGACAGGGGTCTATGGCTACACCTTC.